A selection of T cell receptor beta chains follows, all from one sample in a study of control samples from healthy donors and cancer patients. Profiling relied on immunoSEQ multiplex PCR, and the TCRdb table lists in-frame clones only, not all of them. The sample lists some 250,000 clones; more than 65% were seen once. Sequenced input: PBMCs. These receptors originate from a woman aged 55-69 years with lung cancer. Each CDR3 is given with its conserved first and last residue. Fields, in order: J gene, clone size, D gene, V gene, CDR3 protein, CDR3 DNA. D genes are given only for firm matches. Clone sizes are given selectively: once, few, many, or a class where the clone is expanded.

TRBJ2-7 | NA | NA | TRBV7-3 | CASSSDIKGSYEQYF | TGTGCCAGCAGCTCGGACATTAAGGGGTCCTACGAGCAGTACTTC
TRBJ2-1 | NA | TRBD2 | TRBV18 | CASSPLAGEGEQFF | TGTGCCAGCTCACCCCTAGCGGGGGAGGGTGAGCAGTTCTTC
TRBJ2-2 | NA | NA | TRBV7-8 | CASSLIGGAHTGELFF | TGTGCCAGCAGCTTAATCGGGGGAGCCCACACCGGGGAGCTGTTTTTT
TRBJ1-4 | NA | NA | TRBV5-1 | CASSLAAGNEKLFF | TGCGCCAGCAGCTTGGCGGCGGGTAATGAAAAACTGTTTTTT
TRBJ1-6 | NA | TRBD1 | TRBV7-9 | CASSSLGQGDTSPLHF | TGTGCCAGCAGCTCCCTCGGACAGGGGGATACTTCACCCCTCCACTTT
TRBJ2-5 | NA | TRBD1 | TRBV10-3 | CAITGQAQETQYF | TGTGCCATCACGGGACAGGCCCAAGAGACCCAGTACTTC
TRBJ2-7 | NA | NA | TRBV11-2 | CASSLMNMEGYEQYF | TGTGCCAGCAGCTTAATGAATATGGAGGGTTACGAGCAGTACTTC
TRBJ1-6 | NA | NA | TRBV5-1 | CASRSNRDSPLHF | TGCGCCAGCAGGTCCAACAGGGATTCACCCCTCCACTTT
TRBJ2-7 | NA | TRBD2 | TRBV6-9 | CASNFGSGPRLYYEQYF | TGTGCCAGCAATTTCGGTAGCGGGCCTCGTTTATATTACGAGCAGTACTTC
TRBJ1-5 | NA | NA | TRBV30 | CAWSLTGIDQPQHF | TGTGCCTGGAGCCTTACAGGGATAGATCAGCCCCAGCATTTT
TRBJ1-1 | NA | NA | TRBV6-6 | CASNGRRWDTEAFF | TGTGCCAGCAATGGAAGAAGGTGGGACACTGAAGCTTTCTTT
TRBJ1-1 | NA | NA | TRBV4-1 | CASSQDRSRRGTEAFF | TGCGCCAGCAGCCAAGATAGGTCTCGGCGGGGCACTGAAGCTTTCTTT
TRBJ2-7 | NA | NA | TRBV2 | CASARGYEQYF | TGTGCCAGCGCGAGGGGCTACGAGCAGTACTTC
TRBJ1-5 | NA | TRBD1 | TRBV19 | CASTKGQALNQPQHF | TGTGCCAGTACCAAGGGACAGGCCCTCAATCAGCCCCAGCATTTT
TRBJ1-6 | few | TRBD1 | TRBV7-2 | CASSLTGQGNSPLHF | TGTGCCAGCAGCTTAACTGGACAGGGTAATTCACCCCTCCACTTT
TRBJ1-5 | NA | NA | TRBV7-8 | CASSPVGGIGNQPQHF | TGTGCCAGCAGCCCCGTGGGGGGCATAGGCAATCAGCCCCAGCATTTT
TRBJ1-1 | NA | NA | TRBV12-3/TRBV12-4 | CASSLEMNTEAFF | TGTGCCAGCAGTTTAGAGATGAACACTGAAGCTTTCTTT
TRBJ2-2 | NA | TRBD2 | TRBV19 | CASSIRREGTGELFF | TGTGCCAGTAGTATACGGCGGGAGGGGACCGGGGAGCTGTTTTTT
TRBJ2-1 | NA | TRBD2 | TRBV5-6 | CASSLLAGVWNEQFF | TGTGCCAGCAGCTTGCTAGCGGGAGTCTGGAATGAGCAGTTCTTC
TRBJ2-1 | few | TRBD2 | TRBV9 | CASSVASGLSYNEQFF | TGTGCCAGCAGCGTAGCTAGCGGACTCTCCTACAATGAGCAGTTCTTC
TRBJ1-5 | NA | TRBD1 | TRBV19 | CASTPTGGRNQPQHF | TGTGCCAGTACTCCAACAGGGGGACGCAATCAGCCCCAGCATTTT
TRBJ2-7 | NA | NA | TRBV7-9 | CASSRDGYEQYF | TGTGCCAGCAGTCGGGACGGCTACGAGCAGTACTTC
TRBJ2-3 | NA | NA | TRBV28 | CASSPPGPTQYF | TGTGCCAGCAGTCCTCCGGGACCTACGCAGTATTTT
TRBJ1-2 | NA | NA | TRBV6-1 | CASSEVDRGYGYTF | TGTGCCAGCAGTGAAGTAGATAGGGGCTATGGCTACACCTTC
TRBJ1-5 | NA | TRBD1 | TRBV7-2 | CASSEDRVLAQHF | TGTGCCAGCAGCGAGGACAGGGTTTTAGCCCAGCATTTT